The 28 T cell receptor beta chains below come from one sample, sequenced in a study of T cell changes during pregnancy in multiple sclerosis. Some clones are missing from TCRdb's copy, which holds only in-frame ones; the method was immunoSEQ multiplex PCR. The top ten clones hold around 2.3% of a sample with approximately 60,000 clones, approximately 92% of them seen once. The specimen was peripheral blood, collected in the first trimester of pregnancy. The receptors here all came from a female donor with multiple sclerosis, enrolled in a pregnancy study.

The rearrangement links TRBV13 to TRBJ2-1; TRBD2 is a possible D gene (6 bases). Deletions cut 10 bases from V and 5 bases from J, with 21 bases between. Germline V gene sequence: CDR1 PRHDT, CDR2 FYEKMQ (reference sequence). This CDR3 is 15 amino acids long. In DNA, the CDR3 is TGTGCCACCACCTTGATGCGGGGTTACGACAATGAGCAGTTCTTC. Its translation: CATTLMRGYDNEQFF. The whole variable domain, filled in from reference TRBV13 and TRBJ2-1, reads AAGVIQSPRHLIKEKRETATLKCYPIPRHDTVYWYQQGPGQDPQFLISFYEKMQSDKGSIPDRFSAQQFSDYHSELNMSSLELGDSALYFCATTLMRGYDNEQFFGPGTRLTVL.

The J gene is TRBJ2-2, the V gene TRBV7-9; 7 bases fit TRBD2. The V and J ends lost 5 bases and 8 bases, in that order; junction bases with no gene match: 14. This CDR3 has 16 amino acids. Germline V lookup: CDR1 SEHNR, CDR2 FQNEAQ (reference sequence). CDR3 DNA sequence: TGTGCCAGCAGCCGACAAGGGAGGGACTACAAGGGGGAGCTGTTTTTT. It translates to CASSRQGRDYKGELFF.

The J gene is TRBJ2-1, the V gene TRBV5-6, with TRBD2 matching 7 bases. The CDR3 spans 15 residues. The J segment lost 9 bases and the V segment lost 4 bases, leaving 13 bases of the junction unmatched. CDR1 is SGHDT, CDR2 YYEEEE, per germline. Here the CDR3 DNA reads TGTGCCAGCAGCCCGCAGGGCCCGGGAGGTAGTGAGCAGTTCTTC. Its protein is CASSPQGPGGSEQFF.

This clone is a singleton in its sample. This chain connects TRBV4-3 to TRBJ2-1; 7 bases are shared with TRBD1. Germline values: CDR1 LGHNA, CDR2 YSLEER. Trimming removed 2 bases from V and 4 bases from J; junction bases left unmatched: 11. CDR3 size: 17 residues. CDR3 nucleotide sequence: TGCGCCAGCAGCCAAAACTTGCACCAGGGGGTGTACAATGAGCAGTTCTTC. Amino acid sequence: CASSQNLHQGVYNEQFF.

This clone has a single count. This rearrangement joins TRBV7-9 to TRBJ2-6; maybe TRBD1 (6 bases). The CDR3 sequence is 18 residues long. The germline CDR1 and CDR2 sequences are SEHNR and FQNEAQ (reference sequence). V lost 5 bases to trimming and J lost 2 bases, with 19 bases between them. The DNA of the CDR3 is TGTGCCAGCAGCCTCACTGGAAGGGGGTACGCTGGGGCCAACGTCCTGACTTTC. Its protein product is CASSLTGRGYAGANVLTF. The whole variable domain, filled in from reference TRBV7-9 and TRBJ2-6, reads DTGVSQNPRHKITKRGQNVTFRCDPISEHNRLYWYRQTLGQGPEFLTYFQNEAQLEKSRLLSDRFSAERPKGSFSTLEIQRTEQGDSAMYLCASSLTGRGYAGANVLTFGAGSRLTVL.

Regarding this clone: Additional DNA sequences in this sample encode the identical CDR3. The chain combines TRBV4-3 with TRBJ2-1, with a tentative D call TRBD1 (6 bases). CDR1 and CDR2 (germline): LGHNA, YSLEER. This CDR3 has 16 residues. The V gene lost 0 bases and the J gene lost 2 bases, with 11 bases spanning the gap. The CDR3 DNA is TGCGCCAGCAGCCAAGACGGGGCAGGGGCCTACAATGAGCAGTTCTTC. This gives the protein CASSQDGAGAYNEQFF.

The V gene is TRBV28, the J gene TRBJ2-1; possible D gene TRBD1, 6 bases. Germline V gene data show CDR1 as MDHEN and CDR2 as SYDVKM. The ends were cut back, 4 bases at V and 8 bases at J, with 21 bases in the middle. The CDR3 is 16 residues long. The CDR3 loop reads CASSSDRALLVDEQFF. CDR3 DNA sequence: TGTGCCAGCAGTTCGGACAGAGCCCTTTTGGTGGATGAGCAGTTCTTC. Combining the CDR3 with reference TRBV28 and TRBJ2-1 gives the whole variable domain DVKVTQSSRYLVKRTGEKVFLECVQDMDHENMFWYRQDPGLGLRLIYFSYDVKMKEKGDIPEGYSVSREKKERFSLILESASTNQTSMYLCASSSDRALLVDEQFFGPGTRLTVL.

This clone was seen only once. The chain combines TRBV12-5 with TRBJ2-3; D might be TRBD2 (5 bases). The CDR3 is 17 residues long. Germline V gene sequence: CDR1 LGHNT, CDR2 FRNRAP. The V and J ends lost 2 bases and 1 base respectively, with 16 bases between them. CDR3 DNA sequence: TGTGCTAGTGGTTTGACCCTCTCCCGGGAACGCACAGATACGCAGTATTTT. It encodes CASGLTLSRERTDTQYF. Full variable domain (missing parts from reference TRBV12-5 and TRBJ2-3): DARVTQTPRHKVTEMGQEVTMRCQPILGHNTVFWYRQTMMQGLELLAYFRNRAPLDDSGMPKDRFSAEMPDATLATLKIQPSEPRDSAVYFCASGLTLSRERTDTQYFGPGTRLTVL.

The genes are TRBV6-6 and TRBJ1-5; D unresolved. Trimming took 0 bases from V and 3 from J, leaving 9 bases between them. Germline CDR1 reads MNHNY; CDR2 reads SVGAGI (reference sequence). The CDR3 length is 15 residues. CDR3 in DNA: TGTGCCAGCAGTTACTCGCTAGTGGACAATCAGCCCCAGCATTTT. It is translated as CASSYSLVDNQPQHF.

In nucleotides, the CDR3 is TGCGCCAGCAGCCAAAATACGGGCGGGAGGGACACCGGGGAGCTGTTTTTT. Translated: CASSQNTGGRDTGELFF. This chain connects TRBV4-3 to TRBJ2-2; 9 bases are a match to TRBD2. Germline V gene data show CDR1 as LGHNA and CDR2 as YSLEER. V was clipped by 2 bases and J by 3 bases; unmatched bases: 7. The CDR3 runs 17 residues.

The chain employs TRBV14 and TRBJ2-6; possible D gene TRBD2, 5 bases. The CDR3 spans 17 residues. V gave up 1 base and J gave up 4 bases, with 14 bases separating them. Germline assignment: CDR1 SGHDN and CDR2 FVKESK. The CDR3 DNA is TGTGCCAGCAGCCAAGTCGGGGTCGCATTCGGGGCCAACGTCCTGACTTTC. Amino acids: CASSQVGVAFGANVLTF.

The gene calls are TRBV9 and TRBJ2-2, with D hard to call. Germline V CDR1 and CDR2: SGDLS, YYNGEE. The ends were cut back, 3 bases at V and 4 bases at J, with 7 bases in the middle. This CDR3 has 13 amino acids. CDR3 region: CASSATGTGELFF. In DNA form, the CDR3 reads TGTGCCAGCAGCGCCACGGGCACCGGGGAGCTGTTTTTT.

The chain carries TRBV15 and TRBJ2-2, with D perhaps TRBD2 (5 bases). The CDR3 runs to 16 residues. Germline lookup yields CDR1 LNHNV and CDR2 YYDKDF (reference sequence). The V gene lost 0 bases and the J gene lost 3 bases, with 11 bases spanning the gap. The CDR3 coding sequence is TGTGCCACCAGCAGAGAAGTCGCGGGTGACACCGGGGAGCTGTTTTTT. Translated, it gives CATSREVAGDTGELFF.

With respect to this clone: The sample has other DNA sequences that encode this CDR3 too. The genes are TRBV5-1 and TRBJ2-1, with 11 bases matching TRBD2. The germline V gene encodes CDR1 SGHRS and CDR2 YFSETQ. The CDR3 runs to 15 residues. The ends lost 3 bases at V and 4 bases at J; junction bases unmatched: 3. The CDR3 coding sequence is TGCGCCAGCAGCTACGGGACTAGCGGATACAATGAGCAGTTCTTC. This encodes CASSYGTSGYNEQFF.

V usage is TRBV9 and J usage is TRBJ2-3; possible D gene TRBD2, 5 bases. This CDR3 contains 17 residues. Trimming removed 4 bases from V and 0 bases from J, with 18 bases in between. Germline V lookup: CDR1 SGDLS, CDR2 YYNGEE. The CDR3 spells CASSPREMGGSTDTQYF. DNA for the CDR3: TGTGCCAGCAGCCCTCGGGAAATGGGCGGGAGCACAGATACGCAGTATTTT.

This rearrangement joins TRBV7-9 to TRBJ2-2; the D is unclear. Per germline, CDR1 SEHNR and CDR2 FQNEAQ (reference sequence). This CDR3 contains 14 residues. With 4 bases removed from V and 4 bases from J, the gap between germline ends came to 10 bases. CDR3 bases: TGTGCCAGCAGCTCCCAACAGAGCACCGGGGAGCTGTTTTTT. This translates into CASSSQQSTGELFF.

The CDR3 region is CASSGAGRSDYGYTF. CDR3 DNA: TGCGCCAGCAGTGGCGCAGGTCGGTCCGACTATGGCTACACCTTC. The chain couples TRBV10-1 to TRBJ1-2; D gene uncertain. The CDR3 length is 15 residues. CDR1 is WNHNN and CDR2 is SYGVQD in the germline V gene (reference sequence). V was pared by 4 bases and J by 3 bases, with 15 bases between.

The chain uses TRBV7-9 and TRBJ1-5; D perhaps matches TRBD1 (5 bases). Per the germline V gene, CDR1 is SEHNR and CDR2 is FQNEAQ (reference sequence). Trimming took 5 bases from V and 6 from J, leaving 11 bases between them. The CDR3 contains 13 residues. In DNA form, the CDR3 reads TGTGCCAGCAGCGGGGGGTTGGGTCAGCCCCAGCATTTT. Translating it yields CASSGGLGQPQHF.

The genes are TRBV5-6 and TRBJ2-6; D may be TRBD1 (6 bases). The V gene's germline CDR1 is SGHDT and CDR2 YYEEEE. The CDR3 has 17 residues. The V end lost 1 base, the J end lost 0 bases, and 11 bases lay between the germline ends. This CDR3 is CASSLLTGNSGANVLTF. CDR3 in DNA: TGTGCCAGCAGCTTGTTGACAGGAAACTCTGGGGCCAACGTCCTGACTTTC.

The chain uses TRBV6-5 and TRBJ2-1; D uncertain. The CDR3 has 13 amino acids. The germline V gene encodes CDR1 MNHEY and CDR2 SVGAGI. Trimming shortened V by 5 bases and J by 7 bases, and 12 bases separated the two germline ends. This CDR3 is CASSRLIRNEQFF. DNA for the CDR3: TGTGCCAGCAGTCGACTCATCCGGAATGAGCAGTTCTTC.

The chain joins TRBV30 to TRBJ1-4; possibly TRBD1 for D (5 bases). The V gene lost 0 bases and the J gene lost 14 bases, with 16 bases spanning the gap. Germline CDR1 and CDR2: GTSNPN and SVGIG (reference sequence). CDR3 size: 13 residues. The CDR3 DNA is TGTGCCTGGAGTGTACAACACCAGGGTGGTCTGTTTTTT. This codes for CAWSVQHQGGLFF.

The chain has TRBV27 and TRBJ1-1; TRBD1 aligns across 8 bases. The germline gives CDR1 MNHEY, CDR2 SMNVEV (reference sequence). CDR3 length equals 14 residues. V dropped 6 bases and J dropped 10; count of bases not matched to a gene: 13. CDR3 region: CASRSGQGLFSAFF. CDR3 nucleotides: TGTGCCAGCAGAAGCGGACAGGGCCTTTTTTCAGCTTTCTTT.

The rearrangement uses TRBV5-1 and TRBJ2-7; tentatively, D is TRBD2 (5 bases). Per germline, CDR1 SGHRS and CDR2 YFSETQ. The CDR3 loop spans 12 amino acids. Deletions cut 2 bases from V and 4 bases from J, with 7 bases between. CDR3 loop: CASSFEGYEQYF. Written as DNA, the CDR3 is TGCGCCAGCAGCTTTGAGGGTTACGAGCAGTACTTC.

V and J are TRBV15 and TRBJ2-1; no definite D call. This CDR3 region has 15 residues. Germline CDR1 and CDR2: LNHNV and YYDKDF (reference sequence). The V end was cut by 1 base, the J end by 1 base, with 8 bases between. The CDR3: CATSRAGVSYNEQFF. The CDR3 DNA is TGTGCCACCAGCAGAGCCGGAGTTTCCTACAATGAGCAGTTCTTC.

The chain is built from TRBV4-1 and TRBJ2-3; TRBD2 aligns across 9 bases. The germline CDR1 and CDR2 sequences are MGHRA and YSYEKL. This CDR3 has 18 residues. V shed 3 bases, J shed 2 bases, and the junction held 12 bases outside the gene matches. CDR3 DNA: TGCGCCAGCAGCCACCCGGGAGTTAGCGGGGGAAACACAGATACGCAGTATTTT. Translating it yields CASSHPGVSGGNTDTQYF.

The chain recombines TRBV5-4 with TRBJ1-1, with D tentatively TRBD1 (6 bases). Per germline, CDR1 SGHNT and CDR2 YYREEE (reference sequence). V was cut by 4 bases and J by 1 base, with 14 bases left in between. There are 15 residues in the CDR3. Here the CDR3 reads CASSPPSQGNTEAFF. The CDR3 bases are TGTGCCAGCAGCCCCCCTTCACAGGGGAACACTGAAGCTTTCTTT.

The chain combines TRBV19 with TRBJ1-1, with 10 bases fitting TRBD1. This CDR3 region has 16 residues. Germline V lookup: CDR1 LNHDA, CDR2 SQIVND (reference sequence). V lost 5 bases, J lost 5 bases, and 11 bases stayed unmatched. The CDR3 sequence: CASSLVPWTGGTEAFF. The CDR3 nucleotides read TGTGCCAGTAGTTTGGTACCCTGGACAGGGGGGACTGAAGCTTTCTTT.

The rearrangement links TRBV27 to TRBJ1-1, with a tentative D call TRBD1 (6 bases). The V and J ends lost 5 bases and 1 base respectively, with 11 bases between them. Germline loops: CDR1 MNHEY, CDR2 SMNVEV (reference sequence). The CDR3 has 14 amino acids. The CDR3 region has the DNA TGTGCCAGCAGTGCGAGGACAGCGAACACTGAAGCTTTCTTT. Protein product: CASSARTANTEAFF.